The 20 T cell receptor beta chains given below trace back to one sample, sequenced in a study of CD8 T cells in ankylosing spondylitis. The antigens these receptors bind are not known. TCRdb fed the 5' RACE reads into MiXCR, producing one record per CDR3 protein. The sample yields some 840,000 distinct CDR3 sequences, approximately 10% seen once. Overall study findings and caveats: A TCR beta motif of several highly homologous variants appeared characteristic of ankylosing spondylitis blood.

Input material: blood, either unsorted or a sorted T cell fraction (not recorded which). These receptor sequences come from a male donor with ankylosing spondylitis.

The rearrangement uses TRBV28 and TRBJ2-7, with D possibly matching TRBD2 (5 bases). The germline gives CDR1 MDHEN, CDR2 SYDVKM. The V end lost 6 bases, the J end lost 4 bases, and 19 bases lay between the germline ends. This CDR3 contains 15 residues. The CDR3 loop reads CASSRPGLFNYEQYF. CDR3 sequence (DNA): TGTGCCAGCAGCCGCCCAGGACTTTTTAATTACGAGCAGTACTTC.

This sequence joins TRBV7-9 and TRBJ2-1; D unclear. The CDR3 consists of 11 residues. Trimming stripped 2 bases from V and 12 bases from J, with 8 bases between. Germline CDR1 SEHNR, CDR2 FQNEAQ (reference sequence). The CDR3 loop is CASSLTERQFF. The DNA of the CDR3 is TGTGCCAGCAGCTTAACCGAGAGGCAGTTCTTC. The whole variable domain, filled in from reference TRBV7-9 and TRBJ2-1, reads DTGVSQNPRHKITKRGQNVTFRCDPISEHNRLYWYRQTLGQGPEFLTYFQNEAQLEKSRLLSDRFSAERPKGSFSTLEIQRTEQGDSAMYLCASSLTERQFFGPGTRLTVL.

To note about this clonotype: A much bigger clone sits one base away, suggesting this may be a read error. The chain joins TRBV24-1 to TRBJ2-5; 12 bases fit TRBD2. J lost 1 base, V lost 9 bases, and 5 bases had no gene match. In germline, CDR1 is KGHDR, CDR2 SFDVKD. The CDR3 is made up of 15 amino acids. Written as DNA, the CDR3 is TGTGCCACCGGGGGACTAGCGGGCTCCCAAGAGACCCAGTACTTC. This codes for CATGGLAGSQETQYF.

This clonotype came up many times. The chain combines TRBV20-1 with TRBJ2-5, with a possible D match to TRBD2 (6 bases). V lost 4 bases, J lost 5 bases, and 11 bases lay in between. Germline CDR1 is DFQATT and CDR2 is SNEGSKA (reference sequence). This CDR3 contains 12 residues. The CDR3, as DNA: TGCAGTGCTACCGGGCGGGATGAGACCCAGTACTTC. It yields the protein CSATGRDETQYF.

The J gene is TRBJ2-7, the V gene TRBV28; 7 bases map to TRBD2. The CDR3 covers 17 residues. Germline V gene data show CDR1 as MDHEN and CDR2 as SYDVKM. With V trimmed by 6 bases and J by 7 bases, 21 bases remained unmatched. The chain's CDR3 is CASRGYRLAGPPREQYF. The CDR3 DNA is TGTGCCAGCAGAGGGTACAGACTAGCCGGACCCCCTAGGGAGCAGTACTTC.

The chain joins TRBV5-1 to TRBJ1-2; possible D gene TRBD1, 6 bases. Germline CDR1 and CDR2: SGHRS and YFSETQ. The length of the CDR3 is 14 residues. The ends were cut back, 4 bases at V and 8 bases at J, with 18 bases in the middle. The CDR3 region is CASSPFPGARGYTF. The CDR3 DNA is TGCGCCAGCAGCCCATTTCCGGGGGCCCGGGGCTACACCTTC.

This clonotype has only a few counts. The rearrangement links TRBV6-1 to TRBJ1-2, with D perhaps TRBD1 (5 bases). Germline V gene data show CDR1 as MNHNS and CDR2 as SASEGT. The CDR3 is 15 residues long. V lost 9 bases, J lost 0 bases, and 17 bases lay in between. CDR3 loop: CASLDPGGANYGYTF. CDR3 sequence (DNA): TGTGCCAGTCTGGATCCCGGGGGAGCTAACTATGGCTACACCTTC.

This clonotype was observed a handful of times. The V gene is TRBV21-1, the J gene TRBJ1-5; whether TRBD1, the table's D call, matches the DNA was not checked. TRBV21-1 is an annotated pseudogene. CDR3 length equals 15 residues. CDR3 coding DNA: TGTGCCAGCAGCCCGCCCGGGACAGTCAATCAGCCCCAGCATTTT. Amino acids: CASSPPGTVNQPQHF.

This clonotype came up a few times. V and J are TRBV5-1 and TRBJ2-3; TRBD2 matches 8 bases. The germline gives CDR1 SGHRS, CDR2 YFSETQ. The CDR3 extends over 14 amino acids. The junction had 10 bases not matched to a gene; V was cut back by 7 bases and J by 6 bases. The CDR3 loop is CASGSGGPPDTQYF. The CDR3 region has the DNA TGCGCCAGCGGAAGCGGGGGCCCCCCGGATACGCAGTATTTT.

This clonotype showed up just a few times. The junction shows a germline mismatch at one end, possibly a read error. This rearrangement joins TRBV20-1 to TRBJ1-6, with 7 nucleotides matching TRBD1. The germline V gene encodes CDR1 DFQATT and CDR2 SNEGSKA (reference sequence). The CDR3 has 14 amino acids. CDR3 DNA: TGCAGTGCGAGAGGGACAGAATATAATTCACCCCTCCACTTT. Protein sequence: CSARGTEYNSPLHF.

This clonotype was recorded at least ten times. The gene calls are TRBV29-1 and TRBJ1-4; D ambiguous. The V end lost 2 bases, the J end lost 0 bases, and 10 bases lay between the germline ends. The germline gives CDR1 SQVTM, CDR2 ANQGSEA. This CDR3 region has 15 residues. This CDR3 reads CSVETQAATNEKLFF. The CDR3 nucleotides read TGCAGCGTTGAAACCCAGGCTGCAACTAATGAAAAACTGTTTTTT. Combining the CDR3 with reference TRBV29-1 and TRBJ1-4 gives the whole variable domain SAVISQKPSRDICQRGTSLTIQCQVDSQVTMMFWYRQQPGQSLTLIATANQGSEATYESGFVIDKFPISRPNLTFSTLTVSNMSPEDSSIYLCSVETQAATNEKLFFGSGTQLSVL.

The CDR3 here is CSAGQSGGDSYEQYF. CDR3 coding DNA: TGCAGTGCTGGACAAAGCGGGGGGGACTCCTACGAGCAGTACTTC. This chain joins TRBV20-1 and TRBJ2-7, with 10 positions matching TRBD2. Germline V CDR1 and CDR2: DFQATT, SNEGSKA (reference sequence). V lost 5 bases to trimming and J lost 0 bases; unmatched junction nucleotides: 7. This CDR3 spans 15 amino acids.

This clonotype was detected a few times. The chain employs TRBV4-2 and TRBJ2-1; 8 nucleotides align to TRBD2. J gave up 8 bases and V 4 bases, and 13 bases lay outside the gene matches. The CDR3 contains 16 residues. Germline CDR1 reads LGHNA; CDR2 reads YNFKEQ. Here the CDR3 reads CASSRFGGRITDEQFF. The CDR3 DNA reads TGTGCCAGCAGCCGGTTCGGCGGGAGGATTACAGATGAGCAGTTCTTC.

V usage is TRBV18 and J usage is TRBJ2-7; no clear D gene. In germline, CDR1 is KGHSH, CDR2 LQKENI. V shed 1 base and J shed 5 bases, with 12 bases lying between them. The CDR3 covers 14 residues. The CDR3 region has the DNA TGTGCCAGCTCACCACAGCAGGACGACAACGAGCAGTACTTC. It yields the protein CASSPQQDDNEQYF.

As DNA, the CDR3 is TGTGCCAGCAGCTCCGACAGGGGAGGAGACATTCAGTACTTC. Its translation: CASSSDRGGDIQYF. The chain couples TRBV11-1 to TRBJ2-4, with 8 bases identical to TRBD1. This CDR3 region has 14 residues. Germline V gives CDR1 SGHAT, CDR2 FQDESV (reference sequence). J lost 8 bases, V lost 4 bases, and 7 bases had no gene match.

This clonotype showed up many times. The J gene is TRBJ1-2, the V gene TRBV7-2; 7 bases map to TRBD1. The CDR3 spans 15 residues. Losses at the gene ends were 3 bases for V and 3 bases for J; bases not matched to a gene: 7. CDR1 SGHTA and CDR2 FQGNSA come from the germline V gene. CDR3 loop: CASSFRQGGDYGYTF. The CDR3 DNA sequence: TGTGCCAGCAGCTTTAGGCAGGGGGGAGACTATGGCTACACCTTC.

Ten or more counts support this clonotype. V gene TRBV12-3 or TRBV12-4 combines with J gene TRBJ2-2; no firm D call. The CDR3 length is 15 residues. Trimming took 2 bases from V and 3 from J, leaving 10 bases between them. The CDR3 coding sequence is TGTGCCAGCAGTTTAAATATAGTGGACACCGGGGAGCTGTTTTTT. Its translation is CASSLNIVDTGELFF.

This chain uses TRBV10-1 with TRBJ2-1, with D perhaps TRBD1 or TRBD2 (5 bases each). The CDR3 contains 15 residues. The germline gives CDR1 WNHNN, CDR2 SYGVQD (reference sequence). V shed 0 bases and J shed 2 bases, with 8 bases lying between them. CDR3 in amino acids: CASSESRGTYNEQFF. CDR3 nucleotides: TGCGCCAGCAGTGAGTCGAGGGGCACCTACAATGAGCAGTTCTTC.

This clonotype was observed a few times. V and J are TRBV2 and TRBJ1-5; D ambiguous. Trimming cost V 6 bases and J 4 bases, with 10 bases left between them. Germline V lookup: CDR1 SNHLY, CDR2 FYNNEI. This CDR3 spans 13 amino acids. The CDR3 nucleotides are TGTGCCAGCAGAGATCAGAGGAATCAGCCCCAGCATTTT. This encodes CASRDQRNQPQHF.

This clonotype has only a few counts. This sequence joins TRBV7-2 and TRBJ2-5; 7 bases map to TRBD1. The CDR3 sequence is 11 residues long. V lost 8 bases, J lost 4 bases, and 1 base stayed unmatched. Germline V gives CDR1 SGHTA, CDR2 FQGNSA. This CDR3 is CASGTVETQYF. The CDR3 coding sequence is TGTGCCAGCGGGACAGTAGAGACCCAGTACTTC.